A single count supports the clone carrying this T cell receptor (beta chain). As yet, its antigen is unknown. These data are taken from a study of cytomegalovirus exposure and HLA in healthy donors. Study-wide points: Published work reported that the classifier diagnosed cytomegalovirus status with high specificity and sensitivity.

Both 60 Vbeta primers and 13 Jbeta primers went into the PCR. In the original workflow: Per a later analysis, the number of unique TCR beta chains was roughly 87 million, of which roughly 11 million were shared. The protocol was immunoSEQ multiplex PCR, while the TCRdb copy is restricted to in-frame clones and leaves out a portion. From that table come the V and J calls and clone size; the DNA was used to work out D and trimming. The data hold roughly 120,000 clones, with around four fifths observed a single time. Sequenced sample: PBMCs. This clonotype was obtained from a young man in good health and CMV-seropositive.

CDR3 nucleotides: TGTGCCAGTAGTATTAATAGCGTTATGGATGAGCAGTTCTTC. It translates to CASSINSVMDEQFF. The chain is built from TRBV19 and TRBJ2-1; possible D gene TRBD2, 5 bases. V lost 3 bases and J lost 8, with 14 bases in between. CDR3 length: 14 residues. Germline CDR1 is LNHDA and CDR2 is SQIVND (reference sequence).